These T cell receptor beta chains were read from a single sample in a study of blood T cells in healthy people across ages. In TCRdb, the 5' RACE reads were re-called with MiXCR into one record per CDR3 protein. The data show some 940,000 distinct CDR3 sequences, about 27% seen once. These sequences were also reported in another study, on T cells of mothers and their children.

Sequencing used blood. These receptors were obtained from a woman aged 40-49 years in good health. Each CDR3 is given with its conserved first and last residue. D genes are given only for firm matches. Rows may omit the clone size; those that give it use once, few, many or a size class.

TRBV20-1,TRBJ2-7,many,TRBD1,TGCAGTGCTAGAGAAGCCGGGACAGGGTCCTACGAGCAGTACTTC,CSAREAGTGSYEQYF
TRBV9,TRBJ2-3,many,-,TGTGCCAGCAGCGTAGCTACCACAGATACGCAGTATTTT,CASSVATTDTQYF
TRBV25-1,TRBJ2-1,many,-,TGTGCCAGCAGTCGGGGCGGGTACGATGAGCAGTTCTTC,CASSRGGYDEQFF
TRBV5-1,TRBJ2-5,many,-,TGCGCCAGCAGTCCAGAGACACAAGAGGAGACCCAGTACTTC,CASSPETQEETQYF
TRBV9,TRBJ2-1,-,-,TGTGCCAGCAGCGTAGCAGGAATCAAAACCAGTGAGCAGTTCTTC,CASSVAGIKTSEQFF
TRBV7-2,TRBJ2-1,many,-,TGTGCCAGCAGCTTCGCGGTCGAGCAGTTCTTC,CASSFAVEQFF
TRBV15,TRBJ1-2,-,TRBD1,TGTGCCACCAGCAGAGATCGCGGGACAGGGAACTATGGCTACACCTTC,CATSRDRGTGNYGYTF
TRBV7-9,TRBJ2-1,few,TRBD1,TGTGCCAGCAGCAAACAGGGGGCAACCTACAATGAGCAGTTCTTC,CASSKQGATYNEQFF
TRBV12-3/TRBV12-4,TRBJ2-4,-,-,TGTGCCAGCAGTTTCCAAATCGCCAAAAACATTCAGTACTTC,CASSFQIAKNIQYF
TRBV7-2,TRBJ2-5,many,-,TGTGCCAGCAGCTCCCGACTAGTGGGTACCCAAGAGACCCAGTACTTC,CASSSRLVGTQETQYF
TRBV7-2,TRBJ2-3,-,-,TGTGCCAGCAGCTCCGAAGTAGGTACGCAGTATTTT,CASSSEVGTQYF
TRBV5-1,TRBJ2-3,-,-,TGCGCCAGCAGCTTGGGGGACGATGAAGATACGCAGTATTTT,CASSLGDDEDTQYF
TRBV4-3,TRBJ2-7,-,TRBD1,TGCGCCAGCAGCCAAGAGTACAGGGGTCACGAGCAGTACTTC,CASSQEYRGHEQYF
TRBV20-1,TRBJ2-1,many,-,TGCAGTGCTAGAGATTTGAGGGGTTCCTACAATGAGCAGTTCTTC,CSARDLRGSYNEQFF
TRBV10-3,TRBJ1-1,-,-,TGTGCCATCAGTGAAGGACTTCGCACCACTGAAGCTTTCTTT,CAISEGLRTTEAFF
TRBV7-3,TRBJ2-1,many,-,TGTGCCAGCAGCTTAATGGACGGCAACAATGAGCAGTTCTTC,CASSLMDGNNEQFF
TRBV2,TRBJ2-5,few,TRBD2,TGTGCCAGCTCTGGACTAGCGGGGGGGAATAAAGAGACCCAGTACTTC,CASSGLAGGNKETQYF
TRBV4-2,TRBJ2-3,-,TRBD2,TGTACCAGCAGCCAAGGGACTACTCGACGGGGAGTCGATACGCAGTATTTT,CTSSQGTTRRGVDTQYF
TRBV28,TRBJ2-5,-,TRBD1,TGTGCCAGCAGTTACGGGACAGAGGGGGATAGAGAGACCCAGTACTTC,CASSYGTEGDRETQYF
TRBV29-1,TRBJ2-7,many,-,TGCAGCGTTGATAGGGATACTGCAGGCTACGAGCAGTACTTC,CSVDRDTAGYEQYF
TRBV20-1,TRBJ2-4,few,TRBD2,TGCAGTGTACCCCCACGGCGGGGGGGATACAATGAGCAGTACTTC,CSVPPRRGGYNEQYF
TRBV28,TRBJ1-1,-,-,TGTACCAGCAGTTTGGGGACGTCGGGTTTAAAGAACACTGAAGCTTTCTTT,CTSSLGTSGLKNTEAFF
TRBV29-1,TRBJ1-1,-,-,TGCAGCGTTAGGACAGTAAGGACTGAAGCTTTCTTT,CSVRTVRTEAFF
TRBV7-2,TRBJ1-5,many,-,TGTGCCAGCAGCTTTTTGACCCAGCCCCAGCATTTT,CASSFLTQPQHF
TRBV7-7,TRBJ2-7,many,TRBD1,TGTGCTAGCAGCCTTGGACAGGGGGACGAGCAGTACTTC,CASSLGQGDEQYF
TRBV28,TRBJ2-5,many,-,TGTGCCAGCAGTACCACAGAGTACCAAGAGACCCAGTACTTC,CASSTTEYQETQYF
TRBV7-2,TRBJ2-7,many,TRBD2,TGTGCCAGCAGCCCCCGGCTGGGCGGGGGTACCTACGAGCAGTACTTC,CASSPRLGGGTYEQYF
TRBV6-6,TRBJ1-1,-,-,TGTGCCAGCACCCCGGGCAGGATGAACACTGAAGCTTTCTTT,CASTPGRMNTEAFF
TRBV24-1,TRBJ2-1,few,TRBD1,TGTGCCACCAGTGATTCCCCCGGGACAGGAGAAGTGGGTGAGCAGTTCTTC,CATSDSPGTGEVGEQFF
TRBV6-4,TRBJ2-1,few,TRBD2,TGTGCCAGCAGTGAATTTAGCGGGGGGCCCCGGGAGCAGTTCTTC,CASSEFSGGPREQFF
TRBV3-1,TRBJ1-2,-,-,TGTGCCAGCAACGGGGGATACGACTATGGCTACACCTTC,CASNGGYDYGYTF
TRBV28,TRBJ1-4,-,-,TGTGCCAGCAGTTTACCGGGGAATTCCGAAAAACTGTTTTTT,CASSLPGNSEKLFF
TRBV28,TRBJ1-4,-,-,TGTGCCAGCAGTTTCTACAGGATTAATGAAAAACTGTTTTTT,CASSFYRINEKLFF
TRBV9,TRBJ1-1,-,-,TGTGCCAGCAGCGTCGGACAGAGGATTGCTGAAGCTTTCTTT,CASSVGQRIAEAFF
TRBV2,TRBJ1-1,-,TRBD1,TGTCCCAGCAGTCACAGGGGGCGTCTCACTGAAGCTTTCTTT,CPSSHRGRLTEAFF
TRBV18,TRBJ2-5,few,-,TGTGCCAGCTCACCATTGAAGGGGTCCCTGGGTGAGCAGTACTTC,CASSPLKGSLGEQYF
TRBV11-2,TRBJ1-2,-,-,TGTGCCAGCAGCTTAGATGACAAACCCCCCTATGGCTACACCTTC,CASSLDDKPPYGYTF
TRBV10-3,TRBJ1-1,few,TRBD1,TGTGCCATATTTTCAGGGGACAGGCCTGAAGCTTTCTTT,CAIFSGDRPEAFF
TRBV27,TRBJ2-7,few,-,TGTGCCGGCAGTTTTGACCCCGGGGTCGAGCAGTACTTC,CAGSFDPGVEQYF
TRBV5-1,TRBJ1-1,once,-,TGCGCCAGCAGCTTGGACCCGGGTACGGCTTTCTTT,CASSLDPGTAFF
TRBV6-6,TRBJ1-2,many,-,TGTGCCAGCAGTTACTCGGAGGGTTTGAGCTATGGCTACACCTTC,CASSYSEGLSYGYTF
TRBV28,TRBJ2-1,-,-,TGTGCCAGCAGTTTGGGATCCGGAGGGCTTCTGAACAATGAGCAGTTCTTC,CASSLGSGGLLNNEQFF
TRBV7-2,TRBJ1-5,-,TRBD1,TGTGCCAGCAGCTTAGGGGACAGGGTGGTTCAGCCCCAGCATTTT,CASSLGDRVVQPQHF